This TCR beta chain came from a study of identical twins. Study-wide findings and caveats: It was cross-sectional statistical analysis, not following the same donors, that the conclusions relied on. The more abundant beta clonotypes in cord blood had fewer insertions, and memory repertoires did not show this.

Points on this clonotype: Its target is not known.

The CDR3 runs to 15 residues. J was trimmed by 6 bases and V by 5 bases; bases with no gene match: 10. TCRdb re-called the 5' RACE reads with MiXCR, one entry per CDR3 protein. The table includes about 900,000 distinct CDR3 sequences, about 12% detected once. The same data also went into a second study, on yellow fever vaccine responses in identical twins.

The chain uses TRBV12-3 or TRBV12-4 and TRBJ2-7; 10 nucleotides agree with TRBD2. The TCR was taken from a woman aged 18 to 35 in good health. Sequenced sample: PBMCs. This CDR3 reads CASSQTLAGVGEQYF. The CDR3 region has the DNA TGTGCCAGCAGTCAGACCCTAGCGGGAGTTGGCGAGCAGTACTTC.